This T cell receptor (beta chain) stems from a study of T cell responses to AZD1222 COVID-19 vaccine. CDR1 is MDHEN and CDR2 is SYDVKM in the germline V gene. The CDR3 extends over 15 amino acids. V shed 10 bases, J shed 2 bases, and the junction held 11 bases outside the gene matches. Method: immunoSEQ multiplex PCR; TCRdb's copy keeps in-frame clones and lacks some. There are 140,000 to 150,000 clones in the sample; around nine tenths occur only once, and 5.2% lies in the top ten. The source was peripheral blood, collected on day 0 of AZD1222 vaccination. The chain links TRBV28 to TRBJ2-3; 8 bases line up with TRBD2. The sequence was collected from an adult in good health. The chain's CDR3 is CATGPGGGITDTQYF. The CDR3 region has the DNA TGTGCCACCGGTCCCGGGGGGGGGATCACAGATACGCAGTATTTT. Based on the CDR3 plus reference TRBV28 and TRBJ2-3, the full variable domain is DVKVTQSSRYLVKRTGEKVFLECVQDMDHENMFWYRQDPGLGLRLIYFSYDVKMKEKGDIPEGYSVSREKKERFSLILESASTNQTSMYLCATGPGGGITDTQYFGPGTRLTVL.